Described below is a single T cell receptor (beta chain) sequence and its context. The antigen is unknown. This record belongs to a study of T cell responses to AZD1222 COVID-19 vaccine. Study-level results: White British ancestry dominated among donors, who included more females, and clonal diversity was possibly underestimated. Unmutated variant regions are reportedly the target of nearly half of TCRs that are spike-specific. Spike-specific TCR repertoires showed rising breadth and depth after two AZD1222 doses. With dominance at 160-218 and 743-854, vaccine-associated CD4 TCRs spanned spike.

Sequenced by immunoSEQ multiplex PCR; TCRdb stores in-frame clones only, minus some. The sample contains some 96,000 clones, roughly 90% of which appear only once. Germline V gene data show CDR1 as SEHNR and CDR2 as FQNEAQ (reference sequence). The CDR3 sequence is 11 residues long. V was trimmed by 6 bases and J by 1 base, leaving 3 bases between them. The chain carries TRBV7-9 and TRBJ2-5; D remains unclear. This sample comprised peripheral blood, obtained 28 days after the second AZD1222 dose. The source of this sequence is an adult who received the AZD1222 COVID-19 vaccine. The CDR3 here is CASRGQETQYF. The CDR3 coding sequence is TGTGCCAGCAGAGGCCAAGAGACCCAGTACTTC.